The following is a T cell receptor beta chain sequence with its context. Its antigen is currently not known. There are no base qualities to consult, and no much larger clone falls within one base. Each donor gave one peripheral blood draw, averaging approximately 0.11 L, which was collected into heparinised tubes. Naive, central memory, regulatory and stem cell-like memory CD4+ T cells were sorted on a BD FACSAria II using a panel including CD45RO, CCR7, CD25, CD127, CD95 and CD27. Purity was above 95% for every sorted population. PBMCs were isolated right away by Lymphoprep density gradient centrifugation and were stained directly, without culture. So that batch effects would be minimized, each experiment stained and sorted samples in pairs, pairing one healthy donor with one patient. The source of the sample is a study of beta chain features in type 1 diabetes (dated by TCRdb to the late 2010s). About the investigation overall: Mean age, gender distribution, total cell number and subset yield did not differ between patients and healthy donors. A total of around 110,000,000 sorted cells were examined across all samples, and RNA yield correlated strongly with the number of cells per subset. Whereas all 30 or so donors provided naive and central memory subsets, regulatory and stem cell-like memory subsets were isolated from just 8 patients and roughly 8 healthy donors. The study compared TCRB repertoires of sorted circulating CD4+ T cell subsets between recently diagnosed type 1 diabetes patients and matched healthy donors. Study-wide conclusions, independent of this receptor: Fewer insertions and more nucleotide deletions at VDJ recombination sites were observed in patients with type 1 diabetes, implying thymic rearrangement abnormalities. Shorter templates might have been favored by PCR, but patient and control samples were amplified and corrected together, so both groups would have been affected equally by any skew. Type 1 diabetes patients showed a moderate but significant shortening of TCRB CDR3 length in all four CD4+ subsets. Because cDNA rather than genomic DNA was sequenced, highly expressing activated cells could have been over-represented, although no difference in activation and CD3 levels was found between groups. Because the HLA sub-analyses included only small numbers of individuals, any influence of HLA type on TCRB rearrangement was left unresolved. Naive, central memory and regulatory TCRB repertoires appeared more similar among patients than among healthy donors.

The High Capacity cDNA Reverse Transcription Kit was used to reverse transcribe all of the isolated RNA, meaning that expressed TCRB transcripts were what got sequenced. For stem cell-like memory T cell samples, survey-depth immunoSEQ sequencing was used, averaging around 1 million total reads per sample. After sorted cells were lysed in RLT buffer, RNA was extracted with DNase-treated RNeasy Micro or Mini kits, with the choice depending on cell number. To prevent cross-contamination, each cell subset was processed individually, whereas patient and healthy donor samples were processed jointly. The immunoSEQ multiplex PCR was used to amplify TCRB sequences from cDNA, generating 87-bp fragments that spanned the CDR3 region. Sequencing of the amplicons was done on the Illumina HiSeq platform. The published analysis was carried out like this. Synthetic template baselines were used to correct PCR bias computationally, reads within Hamming distance 2 were collapsed together, and singletons that could not be merged were discarded. By aligning reads against IMGT, V, D and J genes, CDR3 length, and insertions or deletions at six rearrangement sites were assigned. Within each subset, clonotype counts were normalized to sorted cell number, after which true diversity and Gini coefficients were computed with the tcR R package. Repertoire sharing was quantified using the overlap coefficient calculated on TCRB nucleotide sequences. As stored in TCRdb, this immuneACCESS dataset retains in-frame rearrangements with V and J assigned. A fraction of the clones does not appear; measured against another copy, unresolved V genes explain less than half of the discrepancy, and the remainder lacks a known reason. D and trimming were read from the DNA, whereas the V and J calls and clone size are those reported in that table. A total of approximately 40,000 clones appear in this sample, roughly 50% of them only once. The ten most abundant clones make up about 0.25% of the sample.

The CDR3 sequence holds 14 residues, the cysteine and phenylalanine included. Only CDR3 DNA is held: 42 bases, read in frame from base 1. V is shortened by 2 bases, J by 1 base, and the region joining them spans 8 bases. CDR1 and CDR2 (SGHTA, FQGTGA) derive from the germline V gene. This receptor was taken from a woman aged 30 to 39 in good health. Recombination joined TRBV7-3 with TRBJ1-1, with a tentative D gene TRBD1 over 5 matching bases. Sample: stem cell memory CD4+ T cells from blood. Reading the label with the study, this specimen's cell subset or site is: stem cell-like memory CD4+ T cells. The sequenced DNA is TGTGCCAGCAGCTTAGGACAATGGAACACTGAAGCTTTCTTT. Its protein reads: CASSLGQWNTEAFF.